In its sample, the clone carrying this TCR beta chain was seen a few times. Its target is not known. The data were taken from a study of shared clonotypes between healthy human individuals. Regarding the study as a whole: With a handful of donors compared, approximately 5.5% of naive CD4 clonotypes were shared.

Sequencing used immunoSEQ multiplex PCR; TCRdb keeps in-frame clones, though not all of them. This sample has about 2.4 million clones, with roughly 93% found just once. Sample: naive CD4+ T cells from PBMCs. Subset: CD45RA+ positively selected. The clonotype was recovered from a man aged 18 to 29 in good health. Some clones in this sample may be carry-over from other donors' samples.

The CDR3 reads CASSYGTGGIGYTF. The CDR3, as DNA: TGTGCCAGCAGTTACGGGACAGGGGGCATTGGCTACACCTTC. This chain connects TRBV6-5 to TRBJ1-2, with 12 nucleotides matching TRBD1. Looked up from germline, CDR1 is MNHEY and CDR2 is SVGAGI. The CDR3 runs to 14 residues. Trimming took 2 bases from V and 7 from J; bases not matched to a gene: 2.